This T cell receptor beta chain was sequenced during a study of glioma-infiltrating T cells after dendritic cell vaccination. The CDR3 sequence is 15 residues long. Germline values: CDR1 MNHNS, CDR2 SASEGT. V was pared by 0 bases and J by 6 bases, with 14 bases between. TCRdb's table, derived via immunoSEQ multiplex PCR, lists solely in-frame clones and lacks some. The sample lists fewer than 85,000 clones; roughly 90% were seen once. The specimen was blood, collected before dendritic cell vaccination. The rearrangement uses TRBV6-1 and TRBJ1-1, with TRBD1 as a possible D gene (5 bases). This receptor was obtained from a human donor with glioblastoma. CDR3 DNA sequence: TGTGCCAGCAGTGAAGCGCTTCTAGGGGTGTCTGAAGCTTTCTTT. Encoded protein: CASSEALLGVSEAFF.